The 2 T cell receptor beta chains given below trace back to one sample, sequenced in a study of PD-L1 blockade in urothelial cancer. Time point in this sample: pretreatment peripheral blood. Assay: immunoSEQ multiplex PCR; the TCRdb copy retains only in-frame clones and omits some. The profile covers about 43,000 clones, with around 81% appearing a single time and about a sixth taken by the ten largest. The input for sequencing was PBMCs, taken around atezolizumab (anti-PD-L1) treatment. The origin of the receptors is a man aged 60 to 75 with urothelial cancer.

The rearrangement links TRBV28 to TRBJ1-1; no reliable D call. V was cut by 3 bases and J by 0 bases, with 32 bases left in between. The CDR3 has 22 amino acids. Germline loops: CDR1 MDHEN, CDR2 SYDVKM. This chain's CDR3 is CASSLEVGPSYSLAPMNTEAFF. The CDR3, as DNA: TGTGCCAGCAGTTTGGAGGTAGGGCCAAGTTACTCCCTAGCTCCTATGAACACTGAAGCTTTCTTT.

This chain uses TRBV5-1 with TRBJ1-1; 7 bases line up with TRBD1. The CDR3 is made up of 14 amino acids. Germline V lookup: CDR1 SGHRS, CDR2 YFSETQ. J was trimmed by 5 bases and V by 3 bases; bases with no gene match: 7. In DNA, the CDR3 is TGCGCCAGCAGCTCCCAGGGGGAAGGGACTGAAGCTTTCTTT. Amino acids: CASSSQGEGTEAFF.